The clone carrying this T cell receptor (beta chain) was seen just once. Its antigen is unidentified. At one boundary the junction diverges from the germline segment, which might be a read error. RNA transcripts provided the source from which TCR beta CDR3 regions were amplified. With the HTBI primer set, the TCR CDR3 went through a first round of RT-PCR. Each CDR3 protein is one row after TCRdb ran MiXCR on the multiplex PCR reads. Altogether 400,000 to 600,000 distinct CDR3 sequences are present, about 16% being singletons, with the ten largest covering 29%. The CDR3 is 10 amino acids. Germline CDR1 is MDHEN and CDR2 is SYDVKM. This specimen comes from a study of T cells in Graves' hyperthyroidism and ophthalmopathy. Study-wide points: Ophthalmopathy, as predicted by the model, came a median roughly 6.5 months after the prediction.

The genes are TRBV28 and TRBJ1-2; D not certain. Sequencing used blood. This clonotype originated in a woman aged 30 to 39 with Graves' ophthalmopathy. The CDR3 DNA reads TGTGCCAGCAGTTGGGCGAAAAGGCGGTTC. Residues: CASSWAKRRF.